These T cell receptor beta chains were read from a single sample in a study of blood T cell repertoires in COVID-19. Using immunoSEQ multiplex PCR, the repertoire was profiled, and TCRdb retains in-frame clones only, with some absent. The table records under 400,000 clones, approximately 89% of them present only once. The sample was PBMCs or T cells enriched from blood (not recorded which). The receptors were sampled from a man aged 35-49 years in a cohort exposed to, infected with or recovered from COVID-19 (not recorded which). CDR3s include the opening cysteine and the closing phenylalanine or tryptophan. Fields, in order: CDR3 protein, CDR3 DNA, J gene, D gene, clone size, V gene. D genes are given only for firm matches. Expanded clones are given a class, and other clones once, few, many or no size at all.

CAWRPGQVLGTEAFF | TGTGCCTGGAGGCCGGGACAGGTCCTCGGCACTGAAGCTTTCTTT | TRBJ1-1 | TRBD1 | NA | TRBV30
CASSPPSEPRAFF | TGTGCCAGCTCACCACCGTCGGAGCCTCGAGCTTTCTTT | TRBJ1-1 | NA | NA | TRBV18
CASRTTGALGVALHF | TGTGCCAGCAGGACGACAGGGGCCCTCGGTGTGGCCCTCCACTTT | TRBJ1-6 | TRBD1 | NA | TRBV6-5
CSASGTSGRYQETQYF | TGCAGTGCTAGTGGGACTAGCGGGAGGTACCAAGAGACCCAGTACTTC | TRBJ2-5 | TRBD2 | NA | TRBV20-1
CASSLAVNSPLHF | TGCGCCAGCAGCTTGGCCGTCAATTCACCCCTCCACTTT | TRBJ1-6 | NA | few | TRBV5-1
CSADLPRVTYNEQFF | TGCAGCGCCGATCTTCCCAGGGTCACCTACAATGAGCAGTTCTTC | TRBJ2-1 | NA | NA | TRBV29-1
CASSTSGTEAFF | TGTGCCAGCAGCACCTCCGGCACTGAAGCTTTCTTT | TRBJ1-1 | NA | NA | TRBV5-4
CSVTGTGGGNTIYF | TGCAGCGTTACCGGGACAGGTGGTGGAAACACCATATATTTT | TRBJ1-3 | TRBD1 | NA | TRBV29-1
CAIFEGDGYTF | TGTGCCATATTCGAGGGAGATGGCTACACCTTC | TRBJ1-2 | NA | once | TRBV19
CASSDSSSGANVLTF | TGTGCCAGCAGCGACAGTAGCTCTGGGGCCAACGTCCTGACTTTC | TRBJ2-6 | NA | NA | TRBV6-1
CASSEKRLALNTGELFF | TGTGCCAGCAGTGAAAAGAGGCTAGCCCTGAACACCGGGGAGCTGTTTTTT | TRBJ2-2 | NA | NA | TRBV6-1
CASSQGQGVGEQFF | TGTGCCAGCAGCCAGGGACAGGGGGTTGGTGAGCAGTTCTTC | TRBJ2-1 | TRBD1 | NA | TRBV3-1/TRBV3-2
CASSSGQGSTGELFF | TGCGCCAGCAGCTCAGGACAGGGGTCTACCGGGGAGCTGTTTTTT | TRBJ2-2 | TRBD1 | NA | TRBV5-1
CASSFGNYGYTF | TGTGCCAGCAGCTTCGGTAACTATGGCTACACCTTC | TRBJ1-2 | NA | NA | TRBV7-9
CASSPGTGGLKSNQPQHF | TGCGCCAGCAGCCCGGGGACAGGGGGGTTGAAGAGCAATCAGCCCCAGCATTTT | TRBJ1-5 | TRBD1 | NA | TRBV5-1
CSVGDRRDAYGYTF | TGCAGCGTTGGAGACAGACGGGATGCCTATGGCTACACCTTC | TRBJ1-2 | NA | NA | TRBV29-1
CASSQEFFGGSTEAFF | TGCGCCAGCAGCCAAGAGTTTTTCGGGGGGAGCACTGAAGCTTTCTTT | TRBJ1-1 | NA | NA | TRBV4-1
CASSKRQVSSYNEQFF | TGTGCCAGCAGCAAAAGACAGGTAAGCTCCTACAATGAGCAGTTCTTC | TRBJ2-1 | NA | NA | TRBV21-1
CATSREGTGSTEAFF | TGTGCCACCAGCAGAGAGGGGACAGGGTCCACTGAAGCTTTCTTT | TRBJ1-1 | TRBD1 | NA | TRBV15
CASSYGLVYEQYF | TGTGCCAGCAGTTACGGACTAGTATACGAGCAGTACTTC | TRBJ2-7 | TRBD2 | NA | TRBV6-5
CASKAGGEQFF | TGTGCCAGCAAGGCGGGAGGTGAGCAGTTCTTC | TRBJ2-1 | TRBD2 | few | TRBV27
CASSPGTGGNYGYTF | TGTGCCAGCTCACCCGGGACAGGGGGCAACTATGGCTACACCTTC | TRBJ1-2 | TRBD1 | NA | TRBV18
CASSLRQGLGEKLFF | TGTGCCAGCAGTTTACGGCAGGGTCTGGGGGAAAAACTGTTTTTT | TRBJ1-4 | NA | NA | TRBV27
CASSLDRVLSRYTF | TGTGCCAGCAGCTTAGACAGGGTATTATCGCGCTACACCTTC | TRBJ1-2 | NA | NA | TRBV7-9
CSVLSGSSYNEQFF | TGCAGCGTACTAAGCGGGAGCTCCTACAATGAGCAGTTCTTC | TRBJ2-1 | TRBD2 | NA | TRBV29-1
CASSQASDSQPQHF | TGTGCCAGCAGCCAAGCTTCCGACAGTCAGCCCCAGCATTTT | TRBJ1-5 | NA | NA | TRBV3-1/TRBV3-2
CASSPTGGFQSSGNTIYF | TGTGCCAGCAGCCCGACAGGGGGCTTCCAATCCTCTGGAAACACCATATATTTT | TRBJ1-3 | TRBD1 | NA | TRBV3-1/TRBV3-2
CASSYSIMGGRHEQYF | TGTGCCAGCAGTTACTCGATTATGGGCGGGAGACACGAGCAGTACTTC | TRBJ2-7 | TRBD2 | NA | TRBV6-5
CASSLGNTIYF | TGTGCCAGCAGCCTCGGTAACACCATATATTTT | TRBJ1-3 | NA | NA | TRBV3-1/TRBV3-2
CASSKSPGQSWSYEQYF | TGTGCCAGCAGCAAAAGCCCCGGACAGTCTTGGTCCTACGAGCAGTACTTC | TRBJ2-7 | NA | NA | TRBV7-6
CASSLGYTGDNYGYTF | TGTGCCAGCAGCTTGGGGTACACAGGCGATAACTATGGCTACACCTTC | TRBJ1-2 | NA | NA | TRBV5-4
CASSLAGQGHEQYF | TGTGCCAGCAGCTTAGCAGGACAGGGCCACGAGCAGTACTTC | TRBJ2-7 | TRBD1 | NA | TRBV7-8
CSVAHVGLAGGDTQYF | TGCAGCGTTGCGCATGTTGGACTAGCGGGAGGAGATACGCAGTATTTT | TRBJ2-3 | TRBD2 | NA | TRBV29-1
CAWRRGPDQPQHF | TGTGCCTGGAGGCGGGGACCCGATCAGCCCCAGCATTTT | TRBJ1-5 | NA | NA | TRBV30
CASSGGTGARREKLFF | TGTGCCAGCAGCGGTGGGACAGGGGCGCGTCGGGAAAAACTGTTTTTT | TRBJ1-4 | TRBD1 | NA | TRBV9
CASSFKNPGGGELFF | TGCGCCAGCAGCTTTAAGAACCCCGGAGGGGGGGAGCTGTTTTTT | TRBJ2-2 | NA | NA | TRBV5-1
CASSDISGSSYEQYF | TGTGCCAGCAGTGACATTAGCGGGAGCTCCTACGAGCAGTACTTC | TRBJ2-7 | TRBD2 | NA | TRBV27
CASSIRDSSYEQYF | TGTGCCAGCAGCATCCGGGACAGCTCCTACGAGCAGTACTTC | TRBJ2-7 | TRBD1 | NA | TRBV7-9
CASTLGGRYEQFF | TGTGCCAGCACCTTGGGCGGGAGATATGAGCAGTTCTTC | TRBJ2-1 | TRBD2 | NA | TRBV7-8
CASSQDSGQGDNEQFF | TGCGCCAGCAGCCAAGATTCGGGACAGGGGGACAATGAGCAGTTCTTC | TRBJ2-1 | TRBD1 | NA | TRBV4-1
CASSFPGQDRGYTF | TGTGCCAGCAGCTTCCCGGGACAGGACCGGGGCTACACCTTC | TRBJ1-2 | TRBD1 | NA | TRBV5-4
CASSPEGRRGSYNSPLHF | TGCGCCAGCAGCCCAGAGGGTCGAAGGGGCTCCTATAATTCACCCCTCCACTTT | TRBJ1-6 | NA | NA | TRBV4-1
CASSPDRTTYNEQFF | TGTGCCAGCAGCCCGGACAGGACTACCTACAATGAGCAGTTCTTC | TRBJ2-1 | NA | NA | TRBV7-2
CASSMWSGGTNQPQHF | TGTGCCAGTAGTATGTGGTCGGGGGGAACAAATCAGCCCCAGCATTTT | TRBJ1-5 | NA | NA | TRBV19
CATSDLGDTDTQYF | TGTGCCACCAGTGATTTAGGGGACACAGATACGCAGTATTTT | TRBJ2-3 | NA | once | TRBV24-1
CAPPRRPLGNEQFF | TGCGCCCCCCCAAGGAGGCCCCTAGGCAATGAGCAGTTCTTC | TRBJ2-1 | NA | NA | TRBV5-1
CAGTHQPEKLFF | TGCGCCGGCACACATCAACCCGAAAAACTGTTTTTT | TRBJ1-4 | NA | NA | TRBV10-1
CASSQEFRNTIYF | TGTGCCAGCAGCCAAGAATTCAGAAACACCATATATTTT | TRBJ1-3 | NA | few | TRBV3-1/TRBV3-2
CASRSGTPNTGELFF | TGTGCCAGCAGGTCCGGGACACCGAACACCGGGGAGCTGTTTTTT | TRBJ2-2 | NA | NA | TRBV7-9
CASTPGGGRETQYF | TGCGCCAGCACCCCCGGCGGGGGGCGAGAGACCCAGTACTTC | TRBJ2-5 | TRBD2 | NA | TRBV5-1
CASSVTTGGGYGYTF | TGCGCCAGCAGCGTGACGACAGGGGGCGGCTATGGCTACACCTTC | TRBJ1-2 | TRBD1 | NA | TRBV5-1
CASSEPDRASYGYTF | TGTGCCAGCAGTGAACCCGACAGGGCCTCCTATGGCTACACCTTC | TRBJ1-2 | TRBD1 | once | TRBV6-1